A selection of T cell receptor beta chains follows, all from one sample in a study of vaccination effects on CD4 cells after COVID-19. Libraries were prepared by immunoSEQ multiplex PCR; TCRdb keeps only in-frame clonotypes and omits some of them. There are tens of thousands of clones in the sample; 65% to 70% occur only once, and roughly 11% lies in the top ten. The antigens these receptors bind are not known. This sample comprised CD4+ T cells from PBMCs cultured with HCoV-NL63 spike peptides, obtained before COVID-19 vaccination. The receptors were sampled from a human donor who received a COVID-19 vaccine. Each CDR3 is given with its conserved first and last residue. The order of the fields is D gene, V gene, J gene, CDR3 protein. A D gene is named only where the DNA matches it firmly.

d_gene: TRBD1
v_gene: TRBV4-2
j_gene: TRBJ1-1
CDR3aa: CASSSRDRNTEAFF

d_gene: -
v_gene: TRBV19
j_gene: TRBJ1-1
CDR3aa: CASSIEAGRMNTEAFF

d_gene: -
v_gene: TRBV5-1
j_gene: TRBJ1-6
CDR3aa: CASSLDPSAGSSSPLHF

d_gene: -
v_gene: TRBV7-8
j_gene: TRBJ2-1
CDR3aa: CASSLGLNVYNEQFF

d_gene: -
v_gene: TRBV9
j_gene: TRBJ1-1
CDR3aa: CASSVRGGGVNTEAFF

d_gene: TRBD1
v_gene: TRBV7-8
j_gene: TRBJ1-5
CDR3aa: CASSPYRDRDPSNQPQHF

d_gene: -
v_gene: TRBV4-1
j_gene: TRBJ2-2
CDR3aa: CASSHPDRPGHPNTGELFF

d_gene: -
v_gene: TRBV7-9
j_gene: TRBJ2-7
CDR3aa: CASSLYSRRLNRYEQYF

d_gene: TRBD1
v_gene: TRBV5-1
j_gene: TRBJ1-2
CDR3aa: CASSLGPTGVAYGYTF

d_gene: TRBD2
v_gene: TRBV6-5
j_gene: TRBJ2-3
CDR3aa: CASSFRAGGGTDTQYF

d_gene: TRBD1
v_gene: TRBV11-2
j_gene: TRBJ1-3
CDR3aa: CASSLTRDRGNTIYF

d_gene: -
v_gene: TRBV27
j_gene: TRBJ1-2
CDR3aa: CASSFGAGSSSGYTF

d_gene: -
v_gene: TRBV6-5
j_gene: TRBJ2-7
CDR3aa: CASTTKARSSYEQYF

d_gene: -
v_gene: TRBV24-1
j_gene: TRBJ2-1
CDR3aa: CATGPPSIDNEQFF

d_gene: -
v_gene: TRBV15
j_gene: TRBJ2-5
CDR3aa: CATSRDWETQYF

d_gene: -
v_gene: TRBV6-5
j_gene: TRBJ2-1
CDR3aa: CASRSGAYNEQFF

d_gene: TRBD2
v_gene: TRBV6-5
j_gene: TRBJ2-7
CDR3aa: CASSSSSGNSYEQYF

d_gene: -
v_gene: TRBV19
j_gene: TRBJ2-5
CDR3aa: CASSISLKETQYF

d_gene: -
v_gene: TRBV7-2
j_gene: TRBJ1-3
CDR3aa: CASSIGPSGNTIYF

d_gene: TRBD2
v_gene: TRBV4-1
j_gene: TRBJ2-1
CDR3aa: CASSQGLGGRPYNEQFF

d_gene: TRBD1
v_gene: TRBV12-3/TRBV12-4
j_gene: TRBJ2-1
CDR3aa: CASRDRNEQFF

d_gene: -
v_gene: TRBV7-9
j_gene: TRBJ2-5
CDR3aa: CASSLPGSGARETQYF

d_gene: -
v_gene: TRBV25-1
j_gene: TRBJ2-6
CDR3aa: CASSELAGANVLTF

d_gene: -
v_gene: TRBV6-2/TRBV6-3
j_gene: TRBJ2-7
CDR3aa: CASSYIDRGSSYEQYF

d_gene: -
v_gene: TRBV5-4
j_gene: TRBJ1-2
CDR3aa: CASSLGLTGGLYGYTF

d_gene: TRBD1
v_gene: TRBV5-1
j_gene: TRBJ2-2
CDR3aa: CASSTGQAGTGELFF

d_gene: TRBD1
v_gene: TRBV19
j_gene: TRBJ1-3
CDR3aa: CASSPRLGTGSRNTIYF

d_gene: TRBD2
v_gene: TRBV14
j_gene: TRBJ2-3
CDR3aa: CASSRLAGGPADTQYF

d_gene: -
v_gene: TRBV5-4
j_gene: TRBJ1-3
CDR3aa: CASSLRGGNTIYF

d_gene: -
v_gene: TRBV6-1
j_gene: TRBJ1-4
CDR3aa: CASSESPRHEKLFF

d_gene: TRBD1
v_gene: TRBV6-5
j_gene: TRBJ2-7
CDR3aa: CASSYKGQGMNEQYF

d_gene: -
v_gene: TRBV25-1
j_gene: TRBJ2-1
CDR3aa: CASTGSEHPYNEQFF

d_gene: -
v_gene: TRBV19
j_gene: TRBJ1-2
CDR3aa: CASSILSDGNYGYTF

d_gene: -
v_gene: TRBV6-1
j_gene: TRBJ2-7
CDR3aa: CASSEAGGHRARSYEQYF

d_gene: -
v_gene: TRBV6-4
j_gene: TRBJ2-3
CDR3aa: CASSDSEGGADTQYF

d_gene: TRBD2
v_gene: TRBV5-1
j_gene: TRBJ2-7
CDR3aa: CASSLGLAGGSHEQYF

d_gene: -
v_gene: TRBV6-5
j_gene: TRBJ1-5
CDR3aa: CASRPSYSNQPQHF

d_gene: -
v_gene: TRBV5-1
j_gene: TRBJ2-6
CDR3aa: CASSLNGQSGANVLTF

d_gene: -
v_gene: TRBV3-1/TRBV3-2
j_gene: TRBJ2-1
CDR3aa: CASSQANPGRGHNLRRFF

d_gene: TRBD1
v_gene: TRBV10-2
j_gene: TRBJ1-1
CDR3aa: CAILGGTGNTEAFF

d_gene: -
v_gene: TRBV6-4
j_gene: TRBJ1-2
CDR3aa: CASSDSNSNYGYTF

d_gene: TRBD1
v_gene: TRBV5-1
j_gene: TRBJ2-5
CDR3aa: CASSGDLTGGQETQYF

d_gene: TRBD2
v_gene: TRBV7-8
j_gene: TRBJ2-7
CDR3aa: CASSLVTSGRRYEQYF

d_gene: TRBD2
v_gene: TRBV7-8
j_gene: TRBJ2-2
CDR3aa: CASSLASSGGVDTGELFF

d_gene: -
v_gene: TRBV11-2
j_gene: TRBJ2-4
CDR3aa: CASSPMELADVAKNIQYF

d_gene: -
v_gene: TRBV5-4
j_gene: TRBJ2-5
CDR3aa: CASRFNIQETQYF

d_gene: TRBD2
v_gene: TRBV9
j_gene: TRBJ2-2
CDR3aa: CASRAGGNTGELFF

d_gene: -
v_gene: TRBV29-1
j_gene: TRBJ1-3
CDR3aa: CSAKAGTGNTIYF